These 3 T cell receptor beta chains were all obtained from the same sample, sequenced in a study of a mutant IDH1 vaccine in newly diagnosed glioma. Antigens of these TCRs are unknown. Specified time point: week 11, during vaccination. Each vaccine dose was 300 ug of mutant IDH1 20-mer peptide, with topical imiquimod. TCRdb's copy holds only in-frame clones and misses some; the assay was immunoSEQ multiplex PCR. The sample contains tens of thousands of clones, around 77% of which appear only once. Specimen: PBMCs, collected from a glioma patient whose treatment included an IDH1 peptide vaccine. Receptors were obtained from a woman aged 18-35 years with glioma.

In its sample, this clone is large. This chain joins TRBV2 and TRBJ2-7; D possibly uses TRBD1 or TRBD2 (5 bases each). The V and J ends lost 2 bases and 4 bases respectively, with 6 bases between them. In germline, CDR1 is SNHLY, CDR2 FYNNEI. This CDR3 is 12 amino acids long. The CDR3 sequence is CASSEWGYEQYF. The CDR3, as DNA: TGTGCCAGCAGTGAATGGGGGTACGAGCAGTACTTC. The full variable domain, completed using reference TRBV2 and TRBJ2-7, is EPEVTQTPSHQVTQMGQEVILRCVPISNHLYFYWYRQILGQKVEFLVSFYNNEISEKSEIFDDQFSVERPDGSNFTLKIRSTKLEDSAMYFCASSEWGYEQYFGPGTRLTVT.

The chain links TRBV19 to TRBJ2-7; TRBD2 agrees at 7 bases. J lost 6 bases, V lost 3 bases, and 5 bases had no gene match. CDR1 and CDR2 (germline): LNHDA, SQIVND (reference sequence). The CDR3 runs 13 residues. The CDR3, as DNA: TGTGCCAGTAGTATTGGGGAGCGGGGCGAGCAGTACTTC. Translated: CASSIGERGEQYF. The variable domain in full, completed from reference TRBV19 and TRBJ2-7, reads DGGITQSPKYLFRKEGQNVTLSCEQNLNHDAMYWYRQDPGQGLRLIYYSQIVNDFQKGDIAEGYSVSREKKESFPLTVTSAQKNPTAFYLCASSIGERGEQYFGPGTRLTVT.

The chain joins TRBV5-1 to TRBJ1-1; TRBD1 is a possible D gene (5 bases). The CDR3 is 13 amino acids. Germline V CDR1 and CDR2: SGHRS, YFSETQ. Trimming stripped 3 bases from V and 7 bases from J, with 13 bases between. CDR3 loop: CASSWGVALEAFF. DNA of the CDR3: TGCGCCAGCAGCTGGGGGGTGGCCCTTGAAGCTTTCTTT.